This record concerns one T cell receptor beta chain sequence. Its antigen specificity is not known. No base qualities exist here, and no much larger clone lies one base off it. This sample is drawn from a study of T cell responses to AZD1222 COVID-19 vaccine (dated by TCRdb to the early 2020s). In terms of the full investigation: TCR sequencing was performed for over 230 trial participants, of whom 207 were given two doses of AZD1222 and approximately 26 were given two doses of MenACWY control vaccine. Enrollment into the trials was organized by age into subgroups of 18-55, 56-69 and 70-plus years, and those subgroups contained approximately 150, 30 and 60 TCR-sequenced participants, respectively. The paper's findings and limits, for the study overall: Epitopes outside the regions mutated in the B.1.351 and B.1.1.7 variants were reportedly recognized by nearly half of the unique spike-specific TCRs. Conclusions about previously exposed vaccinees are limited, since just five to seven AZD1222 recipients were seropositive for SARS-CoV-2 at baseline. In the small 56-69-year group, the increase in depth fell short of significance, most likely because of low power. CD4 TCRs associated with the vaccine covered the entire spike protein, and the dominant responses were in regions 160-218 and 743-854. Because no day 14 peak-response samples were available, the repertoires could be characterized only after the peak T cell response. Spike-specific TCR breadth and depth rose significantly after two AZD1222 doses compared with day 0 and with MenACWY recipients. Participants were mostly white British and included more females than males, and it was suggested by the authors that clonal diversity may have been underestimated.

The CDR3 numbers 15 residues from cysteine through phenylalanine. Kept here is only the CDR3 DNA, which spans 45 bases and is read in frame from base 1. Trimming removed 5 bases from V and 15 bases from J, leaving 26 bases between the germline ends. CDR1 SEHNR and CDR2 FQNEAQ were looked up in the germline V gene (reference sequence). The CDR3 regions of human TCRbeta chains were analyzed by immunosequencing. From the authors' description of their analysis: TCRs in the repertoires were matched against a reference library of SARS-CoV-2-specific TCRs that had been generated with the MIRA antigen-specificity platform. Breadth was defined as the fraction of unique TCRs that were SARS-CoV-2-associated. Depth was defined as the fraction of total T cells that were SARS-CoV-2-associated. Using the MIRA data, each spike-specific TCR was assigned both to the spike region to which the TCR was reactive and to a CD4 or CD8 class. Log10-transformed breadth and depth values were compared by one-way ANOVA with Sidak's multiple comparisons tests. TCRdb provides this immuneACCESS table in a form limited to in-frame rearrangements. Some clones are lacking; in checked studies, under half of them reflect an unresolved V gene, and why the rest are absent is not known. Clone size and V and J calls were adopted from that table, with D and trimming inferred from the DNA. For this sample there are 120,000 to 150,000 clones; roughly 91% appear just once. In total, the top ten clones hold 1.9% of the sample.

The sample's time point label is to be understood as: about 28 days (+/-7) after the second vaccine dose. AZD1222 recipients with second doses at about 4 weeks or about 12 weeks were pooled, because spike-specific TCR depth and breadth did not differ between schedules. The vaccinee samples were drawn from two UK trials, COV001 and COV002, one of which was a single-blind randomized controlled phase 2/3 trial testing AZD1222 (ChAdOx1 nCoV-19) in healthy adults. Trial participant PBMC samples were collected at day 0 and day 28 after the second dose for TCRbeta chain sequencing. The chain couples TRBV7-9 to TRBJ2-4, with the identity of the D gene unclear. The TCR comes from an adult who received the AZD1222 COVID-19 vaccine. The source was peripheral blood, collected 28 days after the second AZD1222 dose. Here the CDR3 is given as CASSTPHGTAAVGYF. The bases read TGTGCCAGCAGCACCCCCCATGGCACAGCCGCTGTCGGGTACTTC.